Listed below are T cell receptor beta chains from one sample, sequenced in a study of blood T cell repertoires in COVID-19. Sequencing was performed with immunoSEQ multiplex PCR; in TCRdb, only in-frame clones are kept and a portion is missing. The sample lists a few hundred thousand clones; nearly 90% were seen once. The sequenced sample was peripheral blood. The origin of the receptors is a woman aged 55-69 years with COVID-19, enrolled during active disease. The CDR3 runs from the conserved cysteine through the conserved F or W. Fields, in order: J gene, V gene, clone size, D gene, CDR3 DNA, CDR3 protein. The D gene is left open where the match is weak. Not all rows give a size; the values are once, few, many and, for expanded clones, a class.

J gene: TRBJ2-1
V gene: TRBV19
clone size: NA
D gene: TRBD2
CDR3 DNA: TGTGCCAGTAGGGGAGCGGGGGGCGACTACAATGAGCAGTTCTTC
CDR3 protein: CASRGAGGDYNEQFF

J gene: TRBJ1-3
V gene: TRBV7-2
clone size: NA
D gene: NA
CDR3 DNA: TGTGCCAGCAGCTTTACACGCGGGGTATCTGGAAACACCATATATTTT
CDR3 protein: CASSFTRGVSGNTIYF

J gene: TRBJ2-2
V gene: TRBV6-6
clone size: NA
D gene: TRBD1
CDR3 DNA: TGTGCCAGCAGGGCACGGACAGGAGGTCGCACCGGGGAGCTGTTTTTT
CDR3 protein: CASRARTGGRTGELFF

J gene: TRBJ2-7
V gene: TRBV20-1
clone size: NA
D gene: NA
CDR3 DNA: TGCAGCGTGGACAGCCCCTACGAGCAGTACTTC
CDR3 protein: CSVDSPYEQYF

J gene: TRBJ2-2
V gene: TRBV27
clone size: NA
D gene: NA
CDR3 DNA: TGTGCCAGCAGTGACAGACCCCACACCGGGGAGCTGTTTTTT
CDR3 protein: CASSDRPHTGELFF

J gene: TRBJ1-1
V gene: TRBV19
clone size: NA
D gene: TRBD1
CDR3 DNA: TGTGCCAGTATCCCCAATCTCAGGGGGGACCCGAACACTGAAGCTTTCTTT
CDR3 protein: CASIPNLRGDPNTEAFF

J gene: TRBJ1-2
V gene: TRBV5-6
clone size: once
D gene: NA
CDR3 DNA: TGTGCCAGCAGCCCCGGTGTGGGGGGGTTAACTGGCTACACCTTC
CDR3 protein: CASSPGVGGLTGYTF

J gene: TRBJ2-3
V gene: TRBV4-1
clone size: NA
D gene: NA
CDR3 DNA: TGCGCCAGCAGCCTAACCGGGACTAGCACAGATACGCAGTATTTT
CDR3 protein: CASSLTGTSTDTQYF

J gene: TRBJ2-7
V gene: TRBV10-3
clone size: NA
D gene: TRBD1
CDR3 DNA: TGTGCCATCAAGACAGGGGCGGAAGACGAGCAGTACTTC
CDR3 protein: CAIKTGAEDEQYF

J gene: TRBJ2-3
V gene: TRBV2
clone size: NA
D gene: NA
CDR3 DNA: TGTGCCAGCAGTGAACAAGCAGGGTATCCAGATACGCAGTATTTT
CDR3 protein: CASSEQAGYPDTQYF

J gene: TRBJ1-1
V gene: TRBV19
clone size: NA
D gene: NA
CDR3 DNA: TGTGCCAGTAGTATCCCCTCCCGAGGGCCCACTGAAGCTTTCTTT
CDR3 protein: CASSIPSRGPTEAFF

J gene: TRBJ2-7
V gene: TRBV5-8
clone size: NA
D gene: NA
CDR3 DNA: TGTGCCAGCAGCCATTCCGACAGGTTTATCGAGCAGTACTTC
CDR3 protein: CASSHSDRFIEQYF

J gene: TRBJ1-2
V gene: TRBV5-4
clone size: few
D gene: NA
CDR3 DNA: TGTGCCAGCAGCTTGGGCCAGGGGCAGGTCTATGGCTACACCTTC
CDR3 protein: CASSLGQGQVYGYTF

J gene: TRBJ1-1
V gene: TRBV30
clone size: NA
D gene: NA
CDR3 DNA: TGTGCCTGGTCACCACCCCTCGGGAACACTGAAGCTTTCTTT
CDR3 protein: CAWSPPLGNTEAFF

J gene: TRBJ1-2
V gene: TRBV11-1
clone size: once
D gene: NA
CDR3 DNA: TGTGCCAGCAGCTTATCCCCAGCGTCTAACTATGGCTACACCTTC
CDR3 protein: CASSLSPASNYGYTF

J gene: TRBJ1-2
V gene: TRBV5-1
clone size: NA
D gene: NA
CDR3 DNA: TGCGCCAGCAGCTTGGAAAGGGGAAGCTATGGCTACACCTTC
CDR3 protein: CASSLERGSYGYTF

J gene: TRBJ1-4
V gene: TRBV6-2/TRBV6-3
clone size: NA
D gene: NA
CDR3 DNA: TGTGCCAGCAGTTACTCGGGCGAACCTGGGGAAAAACTGTTTTTT
CDR3 protein: CASSYSGEPGEKLFF

J gene: TRBJ2-2
V gene: TRBV3-1/TRBV3-2
clone size: NA
D gene: TRBD1
CDR3 DNA: TGTGCCAGCAGCCAAGAGTGGACAGGGGGAACCGGGGAGCTGTTTTTT
CDR3 protein: CASSQEWTGGTGELFF

J gene: TRBJ2-2
V gene: TRBV4-1
clone size: once
D gene: NA
CDR3 DNA: TGCGCCAGCAGCCATCGCGACACCGGGGAGCTGTTTTTT
CDR3 protein: CASSHRDTGELFF

J gene: TRBJ2-2
V gene: TRBV18
clone size: NA
D gene: TRBD1
CDR3 DNA: TGTGCCAGCTCACCTTGGCAGGGGGACACCGGGGAGCTGTTTTTT
CDR3 protein: CASSPWQGDTGELFF

J gene: TRBJ2-2
V gene: TRBV7-2
clone size: NA
D gene: NA
CDR3 DNA: TGTGCCAGCAGCTTAAAGAGGGTAGCGAACACCGGGGAGCTGTTTTTT
CDR3 protein: CASSLKRVANTGELFF

J gene: TRBJ1-2
V gene: TRBV6-1
clone size: once
D gene: NA
CDR3 DNA: TGTGCCAGCAGTGAACGGGGGGACTATGGCTACACCTTC
CDR3 protein: CASSERGDYGYTF

J gene: TRBJ2-7
V gene: TRBV18
clone size: once
D gene: TRBD1
CDR3 DNA: TGTGCCAGCTCGGGACAGGGGGGGATCGGAGAGCAGTACTTC
CDR3 protein: CASSGQGGIGEQYF

J gene: TRBJ1-5
V gene: TRBV19
clone size: NA
D gene: TRBD1
CDR3 DNA: TGTGCCAGTAACACCGGGACAGGGGAGGACAATCAGCCCCAGCATTTT
CDR3 protein: CASNTGTGEDNQPQHF

J gene: TRBJ1-1
V gene: TRBV5-1
clone size: NA
D gene: NA
CDR3 DNA: TGCGCCAGCAGCGGTCTCGGCGGGGGCGTTATAGCTGAAGCTTTCTTT
CDR3 protein: CASSGLGGGVIAEAFF

J gene: TRBJ1-3
V gene: TRBV6-2/TRBV6-3
clone size: NA
D gene: TRBD1
CDR3 DNA: TGTGCCAGCAGTTCGCAACCCCGGGACAGGCTCTTCTCTGGAAACACCATATATTTT
CDR3 protein: CASSSQPRDRLFSGNTIYF

J gene: TRBJ2-3
V gene: TRBV7-3
clone size: NA
D gene: TRBD2
CDR3 DNA: TGTGCCAGCAGCCACCAAGGACTAGTCACAGATACGCAGTATTTT
CDR3 protein: CASSHQGLVTDTQYF

J gene: TRBJ1-2
V gene: TRBV5-4
clone size: NA
D gene: TRBD1
CDR3 DNA: TGTGCCAGCAGCCCCGGGGACAGTCTCTATGGCTACACCTTC
CDR3 protein: CASSPGDSLYGYTF

J gene: TRBJ1-2
V gene: TRBV7-9
clone size: NA
D gene: TRBD1
CDR3 DNA: TGTGCCAGCAGCATCGGACAGGGTGAATCCTATGGCTACACCTTC
CDR3 protein: CASSIGQGESYGYTF

J gene: TRBJ2-1
V gene: TRBV9
clone size: NA
D gene: NA
CDR3 DNA: TGTGCCAGCAGCGTAGATGAGACTGTGAAGTTCTTC
CDR3 protein: CASSVDETVKFF

J gene: TRBJ2-3
V gene: TRBV27
clone size: NA
D gene: TRBD2
CDR3 DNA: TGTGCCAGCAGTTTACTCCTAGCGGGGGGGTGGGGCACAGATACGCAGTATTTT
CDR3 protein: CASSLLLAGGWGTDTQYF